The 26 T cell receptor beta chains presented below share a single source sample, sequenced in a study of identical twins (dated by TCRdb to the mid-2010s). Library prep was done by 5' RACE. These reads were obtained on an Illumina HiSeq 2000. Clones were called with MiXCR by TCRdb after fastp trimmed the public reads at Q25, and only in-frame beta chains were retained. Entries are consolidated by CDR3 protein sequence, retaining the most common genes and DNA. Recorded for this sample are roughly 250,000 distinct CDR3 sequences; around 15% of them occurred a single time. Under 9.5% of the sample is in the top ten clones. The sample was memory (CD45RO+) T cells sorted from blood. Taken with the paper, the label for cell subset or site translates to: CD45RO+ enriched T cells. These receptors all stem from a woman between 18 and 29 years old in good health.

This chain connects TRBV5-6 to TRBJ2-5; 7 nucleotides match TRBD2. The CDR3 runs to 15 residues. Germline CDR1 reads SGHDT; CDR2 reads YYEEEE. V shed 0 bases and J 4 bases; nucleotides not matched to a gene: 6. The CDR3 is CASSLDQTSRETQYF. CDR3 nucleotides: TGTGCCAGCAGCTTGGATCAGACTAGCCGAGAGACCCAGTACTTC.

CDR3 in amino acids: CASSRPGTANGYTF. The CDR3 bases are TGTGCCAGCTCCCGCCCCGGGACAGCTAATGGCTACACCTTC. V usage is TRBV12-3 or TRBV12-4 and J usage is TRBJ1-2, with TRBD1 matching 7 bases. The J segment lost 6 bases and the V segment lost 8 bases, leaving 12 bases of the junction unmatched. This CDR3 region has 14 residues.

This clonotype was seen more than once but under ten times. The chain has TRBV27 and TRBJ2-7; tentatively, D is TRBD2 (6 bases). CDR3 length: 14 residues. Germline V gene lookup returns CDR1 MNHEY and CDR2 SMNVEV (reference sequence). V was shortened by 5 bases and J by 0 bases, with 11 bases between the two germline ends. The CDR3 region has the DNA TGTGCCAGCAGTAGGGCGGGGCGCTCCTACGAGCAGTACTTC. Amino acid sequence: CASSRAGRSYEQYF.

V is TRBV20-1 and J is TRBJ1-5; D ambiguous. This CDR3 has 18 amino acids. Trimming stripped 0 bases from V and 2 bases from J, with 20 bases between. The V gene's germline CDR1 is DFQATT and CDR2 SNEGSKA (reference sequence). CDR3 amino acids: CSARESQRSGWGNQPQHF. Here the CDR3 DNA reads TGCAGTGCTAGAGAAAGCCAGCGGAGCGGGTGGGGCAATCAGCCCCAGCATTTT.

The rearrangement joins TRBV3-1 to TRBJ2-3; D gene unclear. The CDR3 runs to 15 residues. Germline-derived CDR1 and CDR2 are LGHDT and YNNKEL (reference sequence). V lost 0 bases and J lost 4, with 11 bases in between. The CDR3 DNA is TGTGCCAGCAGCCAAGATACCCAGGCCCCAGATACGCAGTATTTT. Its protein is CASSQDTQAPDTQYF.

The chain employs TRBV7-9 and TRBJ2-7; 14 bases match TRBD2. This CDR3 is 16 amino acids long. Trimming took 5 bases from V and 6 from J; bases not matched to a gene: 9. Germline values: CDR1 SEHNR, CDR2 FQNEAQ (reference sequence). CDR3 in DNA: TGTGCCAGCAGCAGACTAGCGGGAGGGCCAAGCGGCGAGCAGTACTTC. This encodes CASSRLAGGPSGEQYF. The whole variable domain, remainder taken from reference TRBV7-9 and TRBJ2-7, is DTGVSQNPRHKITKRGQNVTFRCDPISEHNRLYWYRQTLGQGPEFLTYFQNEAQLEKSRLLSDRFSAERPKGSFSTLEIQRTEQGDSAMYLCASSRLAGGPSGEQYFGPGTRLTVT.

The chain has TRBV12-3 or TRBV12-4 and TRBJ2-6, with TRBD1 matching over 8 bases. The CDR3 has 16 residues. Trimming took 6 bases from V and 0 from J; bases not matched to a gene: 4. The CDR3 region has the DNA TGTGCCAGCAGGGACAGGGCCATCTCTGGGGCCAACGTCCTGACTTTC. Protein product: CASRDRAISGANVLTF.

This clonotype was seen more than once but under ten times. J is TRBJ2-3 and V is TRBV6-1; 8 nucleotides align to TRBD2. The CDR3 loop spans 14 amino acids. V gave up 7 bases and J gave up 3 bases; unmatched junction bases: 6. Germline V lookup: CDR1 MNHNS, CDR2 SASEGT. The CDR3 coding sequence is TGTGCCAGCACCCGGGGGGGCCTGACAGATACGCAGTATTTT. Its protein is CASTRGGLTDTQYF.

This clonotype was counted ten times or more. The rearrangement uses TRBV15 and TRBJ1-1; a weak D match, TRBD1 (5 bases). Germline CDR1 LNHNV, CDR2 YYDKDF (reference sequence). The CDR3 is made up of 14 amino acids. Trimming pared 2 bases from V and 6 bases from J, leaving 13 bases between. The CDR3, as DNA: TGTGCCACCAGCAGAAGACAGACCGGCTCTGAAGCTTTCTTT. It is translated as CATSRRQTGSEAFF.

The rearrangement joins TRBV19 to TRBJ2-3; TRBD2 aligns across 8 bases. Germline CDR1 LNHDA, CDR2 SQIVND (reference sequence). J was trimmed by 2 bases and V by 5 bases; bases with no gene match: 9. The CDR3 has 16 amino acids. CDR3 DNA sequence: TGTGCCAGTAGTCGCCATAGCGGGGCTTTCACAGATACGCAGTATTTT. This translates into CASSRHSGAFTDTQYF. The complete variable domain, with remaining parts taken from reference TRBV19 and TRBJ2-3, reads DGGITQSPKYLFRKEGQNVTLSCEQNLNHDAMYWYRQDPGQGLRLIYYSQIVNDFQKGDIAEGYSVSREKKESFPLTVTSAQKNPTAFYLCASSRHSGAFTDTQYFGPGTRLTVL.

The J gene is TRBJ1-1, the V gene TRBV6-2 or TRBV6-3; the D is unclear. The V and J ends lost 7 bases and 1 base respectively, with 10 bases between them. This CDR3 is built from 13 residues. Looked up from germline, CDR1 is MNHEY and CDR2 is SVGEGT. CDR3 DNA: TGTGCCAGCATCCGGACGGCGAACACTGAAGCTTTCTTT. Its protein is CASIRTANTEAFF.

This clonotype has at least ten counts. The chain carries TRBV5-1 and TRBJ1-2; D possibly corresponds to TRBD1 (6 bases). CDR1 and CDR2 from the germline V gene are SGHRS and YFSETQ. The V and J ends lost 2 bases and 4 bases respectively, with 18 bases between them. This CDR3 comprises 16 residues. The CDR3 DNA reads TGCGCCAGCAGCTTACAAACAGGGATCGTACCCTATGGCTACACCTTC. Translated, it gives CASSLQTGIVPYGYTF.

This rearrangement joins TRBV4-2 to TRBJ2-5; the D is unclear. V was cut by 0 bases and J by 5 bases, with 4 bases left in between. CDR1 is LGHNA and CDR2 is YNFKEQ in the germline V gene. The CDR3 extends over 12 amino acids. The CDR3 region is CASSQERETQYF. The CDR3 DNA follows: TGTGCCAGCAGCCAAGAAAGGGAGACCCAGTACTTC.

This clonotype was seen a few times. The genes are TRBV25-1 and TRBJ1-1; D is unclear. The ends were cut back, 4 bases at V and 5 bases at J, with 11 bases in the middle. The CDR3 runs to 13 residues. Germline V gives CDR1 MGHDK, CDR2 SYGVNS. This chain's CDR3 is CASSGRSGTEAFF. CDR3 coding DNA: TGTGCCAGCAGTGGGCGGTCGGGGACTGAAGCTTTCTTT.

The DNA of the CDR3 is TGTGCCTGGAGTCGTTCTGACAGTTCCTACGAGCAGTACTTC. Translating gives CAWSRSDSSYEQYF. The chain uses TRBV30 and TRBJ2-7, with D maybe TRBD1 (5 bases). V was cut by 2 bases and J by 1 base, with 12 bases left in between. Looked up from germline, CDR1 is GTSNPN and CDR2 is SVGIG (reference sequence). This CDR3 is 14 amino acids long.

V is TRBV7-9 and J is TRBJ1-2; D perhaps matches TRBD1 (6 bases). Trimming stripped 1 base from V and 8 bases from J, with 11 bases between. The CDR3 spans 13 residues. Germline V gives CDR1 SEHNR, CDR2 FQNEAQ (reference sequence). In DNA, the CDR3 is TGTGCCAGCAGCTTAGGCACAGGGAGAGGCTACACCTTC. It translates to CASSLGTGRGYTF.

The chain employs TRBV18 and TRBJ2-7; no clear D. V lost 0 bases, J lost 5 bases, and 8 bases lay in between. The CDR3 totals 13 residues. Germline V gene sequence: CDR1 KGHSH, CDR2 LQKENI. The CDR3 region is CASSPPSSDEQYF. CDR3 DNA sequence: TGTGCCAGCTCACCACCGTCCAGCGACGAGCAGTACTTC.

This clonotype was observed a few times. The J gene is TRBJ2-7, the V gene TRBV5-1, with D uncertain. V gave up 3 bases and J gave up 3 bases, with 16 bases separating them. The CDR3 extends over 15 amino acids. The V gene's germline CDR1 is SGHRS and CDR2 YFSETQ. CDR3 loop: CASSWVEGQGYEQYF. The CDR3 DNA reads as TGCGCCAGCAGCTGGGTCGAAGGGCAAGGCTACGAGCAGTACTTC.

The chain has TRBV12-3 or TRBV12-4 and TRBJ1-1; D unresolved. The CDR3 totals 13 residues. V shed 5 bases and J shed 8 bases, with 15 bases lying between them. CDR3: CASSPVEASEAFF. The CDR3 nucleotides read TGTGCCAGCAGTCCCGTCGAGGCCTCCGAAGCTTTCTTT.

The rearrangement joins TRBV12-3 or TRBV12-4 to TRBJ2-5; D is unresolved. The CDR3 sequence is 11 residues long. Between the trimmed V and J ends, which lost 3 bases and 5 bases, there was a span of 4 bases. The CDR3: CASSFAETQYF. The CDR3 nucleotides read TGTGCCAGCAGTTTCGCCGAGACCCAGTACTTC.

This clonotype was picked up a small number of times. The chain combines TRBV27 with TRBJ2-1; D gene unclear. This CDR3 has 17 amino acids. Germline V gives CDR1 MNHEY, CDR2 SMNVEV (reference sequence). With 2 bases removed from V and 8 bases from J, the gap between germline ends came to 22 bases. The CDR3 protein is CASSLIGLLILKHEQFF. CDR3 sequence (DNA): TGTGCCAGCAGTTTAATAGGGCTACTAATCCTAAAGCATGAGCAGTTCTTC.

This clonotype was counted a few times. J is TRBJ1-1 and V is TRBV29-1; D is unresolved. From germline, CDR1 is SQVTM and CDR2 ANQGSEA. Trimming left V 3 bases short and J 11 bases short, with 10 bases between. The CDR3 has 10 residues. Here the CDR3 reads CSVDRIYAFF. The CDR3 DNA is TGCAGCGTTGACCGTATATACGCTTTCTTT.

This clonotype was detected only a few times. The rearrangement joins TRBV20-1 to TRBJ1-2; D remains ambiguous. Germline-derived CDR1 and CDR2 are DFQATT and SNEGSKA (reference sequence). The V end lost 3 bases, the J end lost 4 bases, and 15 bases lay between the germline ends. The CDR3 is made up of 14 amino acids. The CDR3 is CSARPGKQLYGYTF. The CDR3, as DNA: TGCAGTGCTAGGCCAGGCAAACAGCTCTATGGCTACACCTTC.

The chain employs TRBV7-9 and TRBJ2-1, with 8 bases aligning to TRBD2. Trimming cost V 5 bases and J 8 bases; bases outside gene matches: 11. Germline-derived CDR1 and CDR2 are SEHNR and FQNEAQ (reference sequence). This CDR3 region has 15 residues. In DNA form, the CDR3 reads TGTGCCAGCAGCCATAGCGGGGCGTCGAGGGATGAGCAGTTCTTC. Its protein product is CASSHSGASRDEQFF.

This chain links TRBV2 with TRBJ2-1, with 12 bases aligning to TRBD2. V dropped 3 bases and J dropped 6; count of bases not matched to a gene: 6. Germline values: CDR1 SNHLY, CDR2 FYNNEI. This CDR3 region has 16 residues. The CDR3 DNA reads TGTGCCAGCAGTGACTTGACTAGCGGGAGTGCCAATGAGCAGTTCTTC. This encodes CASSDLTSGSANEQFF.

This clonotype has at least ten counts. The rearrangement joins TRBV12-3 or TRBV12-4 to TRBJ1-4; 9 bases agree with TRBD1. This CDR3 contains 14 residues. J gave up 8 bases and V 4 bases, and 5 bases lay outside the gene matches. The chain's CDR3 is CASSSLDRGEKLFF. CDR3 bases: TGTGCCAGCAGTTCCCTGGACAGGGGAGAAAAACTGTTTTTT.